This note documents a single TCR beta chain sequence. Its antigen is not identified. This sample was taken from a study of identical twins. Carrying unique molecular identifiers, the cDNA also gained a universal primer site through template switching. Each CDR3 protein is one row after TCRdb ran MiXCR on the 5' RACE reads. This table has 1.5 million to 2 million distinct CDR3 sequences, about 31% appearing once. V was pared by 6 bases and J by 2 bases, with 4 bases of the junction left unmatched. This CDR3 is built from 15 residues. Per the germline V gene, CDR1 is MNHNS and CDR2 is SASEGT. Study results and caveats: The authors drew conclusions from cross-sectional statistical analysis rather than following the same donors.

The chain carries TRBV6-1 and TRBJ2-3, with 11 bases matching TRBD2. Sequencing was done on a sample of cord blood. This clonotype originated in a newborn girl in good health. DNA for the CDR3: TGTGCCAGCAGGGAGACTAGCGGGGTCACAGATACGCAGTATTTT. Its protein product is CASRETSGVTDTQYF.